This T cell receptor beta chain was profiled in a study of regulatory T cells in long-lasting Graves disease. The germline CDR1 and CDR2 sequences are SGDLS and YYNGEE. V lost 6 bases to trimming and J lost 7 bases; unmatched junction nucleotides: 10. The CDR3 spans 15 residues. Time point specified: newly diagnosed GD, antithyroid drugs for less than 3 months. Generation of the TCR library employed RNA extracted from PBMCs. This clonotype came up a few times. Sequencing libraries for TCR beta were prepared with iRepertoire HTBI primers and Arm-PCR of CDR3 regions. TCRdb re-analysed the multiplex PCR reads in MiXCR, keeping a single row per CDR3 protein. Altogether roughly 610,000 distinct CDR3 sequences are present, roughly 15% being singletons, with the ten largest covering 9.5% to 15%. The sample was also reused in another study, on T cells in Graves' hyperthyroidism and ophthalmopathy.

The sequences come from peripheral blood mononuclear cells (PBMCs), collected at new diagnosis, from a patient treated with antithyroid drugs. The rearrangement uses TRBV9 and TRBJ2-1, with 10 bases matching TRBD2. The sequence was collected from a man in his late teens or twenties with Graves disease. The CDR3: CASTKIAGGWNEQFF. CDR3 sequence (DNA): TGTGCCAGCACCAAAATAGCGGGAGGCTGGAATGAGCAGTTCTTC.